The sequence of this T cell receptor (beta chain) was determined in a study of blood T cell repertoires in COVID-19. Turning to the study itself: PBMCs, B-cell-depleted T cells, or T cells provided the cDNA or gDNA that made up the material.

Cohorts were assigned according to the clinical history that participants reported. No more than 2 weeks before study entry, exposed participants had met a case of COVID-19. V was shortened by 2 bases and J by 6 bases, with 10 bases between the two germline ends. In germline, CDR1 is LNHDA, CDR2 SQIVND (reference sequence). This CDR3 is built from 13 residues. The data were produced by immunoSEQ multiplex PCR, yet TCRdb's version contains in-frame clones alone and is incomplete. The profile shows 200,000 to 250,000 clones, approximately 89% of them singletons. What was sequenced was PBMCs or T cells enriched from blood (not recorded which). This sequence joins TRBV19 and TRBJ1-1; D unclear. This clonotype was sampled from a woman in her twenties or thirties who had been exposed to COVID-19. The DNA of the CDR3 is TGTGCCAGTAGTATATCCCGGAGGGCTGAAGCTTTCTTT. This translates into CASSISRRAEAFF.